Detailed here is one TCR beta chain. This receptor's antigen is unknown. Per-nucleotide qualities are absent, and no much larger clonotype sits a single base away. These data originate in a study of Graves' ophthalmopathy and Graves' hyperthyroidism (dated by TCRdb to the late 2010s). A note on the overall study: A patient counted as having stable hyperthyroidism if there was no progression to ophthalmopathy within 18 months of follow-up. The study used TCR beta repertoire signatures to distinguish Graves' ophthalmopathy from Graves' hyperthyroidism and to predict progression to ophthalmopathy. In total, around 130 blood samples were TCR-sequenced: 40 to 45 ophthalmopathy, some 75 hyperthyroidism and about 17 hyperthyroidism-to-ophthalmopathy patients. A discovery set of 95 to 100 patients (more than 40 ophthalmopathy, approximately 58 stable hyperthyroidism) was enrolled to explore V-J signatures distinguishing ophthalmopathy from hyperthyroidism. For independent validation, a separate cohort was made up of 18 hyperthyroidism patients plus 17 patients who later progressed from hyperthyroidism to ophthalmopathy. In roughly six hyperthyroidism patients, the T-cell repertoires found in thyroid tissue were compared with those found in blood. Following sample collection, hyperthyroidism patients were given methimazole at a starting dose of 30 mg daily, and ophthalmopathy patients were given high-dose intravenous methylprednisolone. Overall results and qualifications from the work: Most expanded thyroid clonotypes with a frequency above 0.001 also appeared in blood, which suggests that blood repertoires may reflect the immune response in the thyroid. In validation, the model predicted ophthalmopathy progression with 55% to 71% sensitivity and 72.22% specificity; some 13 predicted patients were CT-confirmed with GO in a median of around 6.5 months. No statistical method was used to predetermine the sample size, and group allocation was not hidden from the investigators. Ophthalmopathy was separated from stable hyperthyroidism by the 13-signature model with about 89% sensitivity and approximately 84% specificity in cross-validation and with 80%/75% in the test set.

The hyperthyroidism patients were 18 to 65 years old and newly diagnosed, with a disease duration of less than 2 months. Patients with other autoimmune diseases, uncontrolled infections, pregnancy or lactation were excluded from the study. Clinical symptoms, serum thyroxine, TRAb, thyroid ultrasound and orbital computed tomography formed the basis of the diagnosis. Total RNA was extracted with Trizol reagent and quality-checked on an Agilent 2100 Bioanalyzer. The CDR3, cysteine through phenylalanine, is 15 amino acids long. Only CDR3 DNA remains: 45 bases, in frame from the first base. The germline V end is reduced by 4 bases and the J end by 0 bases; junction bases left unmatched: 6. The germline V gene gives CDR1 as SGHRS and CDR2 as YFSETQ. For repertoire sequencing, the TCR beta CDR3 regions were amplified from RNA transcripts. A first-round RT-PCR used HTBI primers with the Qiagen OneStep RT-PCR kit, followed by a second-round multiplex PCR, size selection and purification. Sequencing of the libraries was carried out on an Illumina HiSeq2000 in paired-end mode with 100 bp reads. On the authors' methods: SOAPnuke was used to process the reads, removing any read that contained adapters or uncalled bases, had a mean Phred below 15, or lacked an exact match to the constant primer or identifier. High-quality paired reads were merged with COPE v1.2.5. Unique nucleotide sequences were defined as clonotypes and aligned to IMGT TRB V, D and J references using MiTCR v1.1. Analysis was restricted to V-J combinations with a frequency above 0.0001, which covered over 98% of repertoires. For each V-J combination, a TCR clonal expansion and chaos score was defined as F50 clonal expansion divided by the chaos observed in the TCRdist matrix. Welch's t-statistics and random forest were used to reduce the features to some 13 V-J combinations, which were then used as input to a naive Bayes classifier. The Morisita-Horn index was used to measure how similar the thyroid and blood repertoires were. TCRdb reprocessing: public reads trimmed at Q25 with fastp, clones called with MiXCR, in-frame beta chains kept. Rows with a matching CDR3 protein are joined into one entry that keeps the most common DNA and genes. In this record, the V and J calls reflect TCRdb's handling and not the investigators' own analysis. For this sample there are 1 million to 1.3 million distinct CDR3 sequences; roughly 35% appear just once. The ten largest make up 11% of the sample.

The chain employs TRBV5-1 and TRBJ1-1; 7 middle bases align to TRBD1. The TCR sequence derives from an adult man with Graves' hyperthyroidism. The sequenced sample was peripheral blood or thyroid tissue (not recorded which). The CDR3 amino acid sequence is: CASSVSGQMNTEAFF. The DNA is TGCGCCAGCAGCGTCTCGGGACAGATGAACACTGAAGCTTTCTTT.